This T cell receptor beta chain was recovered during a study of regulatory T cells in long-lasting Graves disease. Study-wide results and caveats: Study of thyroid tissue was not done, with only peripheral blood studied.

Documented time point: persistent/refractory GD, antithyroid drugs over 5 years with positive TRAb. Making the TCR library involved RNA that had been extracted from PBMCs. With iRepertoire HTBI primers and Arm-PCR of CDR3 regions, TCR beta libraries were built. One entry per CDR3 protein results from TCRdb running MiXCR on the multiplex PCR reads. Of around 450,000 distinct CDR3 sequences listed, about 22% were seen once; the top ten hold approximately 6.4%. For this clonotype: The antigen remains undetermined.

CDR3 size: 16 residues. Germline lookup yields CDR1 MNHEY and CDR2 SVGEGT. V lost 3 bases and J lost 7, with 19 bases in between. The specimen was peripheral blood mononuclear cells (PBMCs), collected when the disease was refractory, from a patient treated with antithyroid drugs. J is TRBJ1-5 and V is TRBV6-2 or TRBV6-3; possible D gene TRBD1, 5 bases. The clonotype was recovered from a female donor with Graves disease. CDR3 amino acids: CASSYGGAGPSQPQHF. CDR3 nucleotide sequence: TGTGCCAGCAGTTATGGAGGGGCTGGACCTAGCCAGCCCCAGCATTTT.